Sequencing of this TCR beta chain was carried out in a study of T cell repertoires in cytomegalovirus infection (dated by TCRdb to between 2018 and 2021). Regarding the research as a whole: The HLA type of each donor mattered for the analysis, because public TCR beta signatures pointed to carriage of CMV infection along with the matching HLA type. Broad study findings and their caveats: In the ex vivo response, HLA-C-restricted CMV-specific TCR beta clonotypes were dominant, and in two of eight donors the single most frequent clonotype came from this HLA-C-restricted group. In both this cohort and an independent cohort of approximately 350 donors, the cumulative frequency of public TCR beta family members distinguished carriers of CMV infection plus the relevant HLA type.

A remark on this clonotype: Its antigen has not been determined. Within one base of it there is no much larger clone, and no base qualities were kept.

For CDR1 and CDR2, the germline V gene lists SGDLS and YYNGEE. Including cysteine and phenylalanine, the CDR3 has 16 amino acids. Only CDR3 DNA is held: 48 bases, read in frame from base 1. V ends up 0 bases short and J 2 bases short, with an unmatched junction base count of 5. Sequencing instrument: Illumina HiSeq 1500. The public reads were run again by TCRdb, first through fastp at Q25 and then through MiXCR, and only productive beta chains were kept. Rows with one shared CDR3 protein collapse into an entry with the most common genes and DNA. The sample includes 400,000 or so distinct CDR3 sequences, with roughly a third observed a single time. Jointly, the top ten make up roughly an eighth of the sample.

The sequence was collected from a human donor in good health (CMV status not recorded). Some clones in this sample may be carry-over from other donors' samples. The sequencing sample was made of PBMCs. This receptor chain uses TRBV9 and TRBJ1-3; TRBD1 agrees with 7 junctional bases. The DNA is TGTGCCAGCAGCGTAGAGGGGGCGGCTACTGGAAACACCATATATTTT. It encodes CASSVEGAATGNTIYF.